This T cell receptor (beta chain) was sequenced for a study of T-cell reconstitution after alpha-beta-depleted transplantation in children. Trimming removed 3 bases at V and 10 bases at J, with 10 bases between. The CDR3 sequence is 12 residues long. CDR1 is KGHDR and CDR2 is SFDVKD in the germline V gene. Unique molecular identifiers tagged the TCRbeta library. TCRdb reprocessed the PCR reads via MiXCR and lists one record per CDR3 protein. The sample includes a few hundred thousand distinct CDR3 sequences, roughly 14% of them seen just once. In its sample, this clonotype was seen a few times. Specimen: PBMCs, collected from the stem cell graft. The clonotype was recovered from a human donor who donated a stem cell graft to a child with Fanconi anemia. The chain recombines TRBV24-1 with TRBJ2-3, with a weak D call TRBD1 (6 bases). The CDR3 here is CATSDPRGAQYF. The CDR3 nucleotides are TGTGCCACCAGTGATCCCAGGGGAGCGCAGTATTTT.